Listed here is a single T cell receptor beta chain. Antigen: not known. TCRdb keeps only in-frame clones here, not all; method: immunoSEQ multiplex PCR. The sample carries about 490,000 clones, approximately 79% recorded once. This sample was taken from a study of shared clonotypes between healthy human individuals. Study details: Donors consisted of two women and a few men between 18 and 49. Study conclusions and caveats: Limitation of the genetic and exposure-history diversity represented came from the few donors.

V gave up 7 bases and J gave up 7 bases, with 23 bases separating them. Germline values: CDR1 MNHEY, CDR2 SMNVEV (reference sequence). The CDR3 has 16 residues. Material for sequencing was PBMCs. V gene TRBV27 combines with J gene TRBJ2-1; D could derive from TRBD1 or TRBD2 (6 bases each). The receptor was derived from a woman aged 40 to 50 in good health. Some clones in this sample may be carry-over from other donors' samples. This CDR3 is CASISFPGGAGNEQFF. In nucleotides, the CDR3 is TGTGCCAGCATATCGTTCCCCGGGGGCGCGGGGAATGAGCAGTTCTTC.